This TCR beta chain was recorded in a study of neurological immune-mediated disorders. TCRdb reanalysed the 5' RACE reads using MiXCR and keeps one entry per CDR3 protein. The table has around 44,000 distinct CDR3 sequences, around 13% seen once; the top ten hold roughly 3.6%. Germline-derived CDR1 and CDR2 are SGHDT and YYEEEE. V lost 1 base and J 0 bases, leaving 10 bases between the germline ends. The CDR3 runs to 15 residues. This clonotype was seen repeatedly, ten times or more. This clonotype was obtained from a woman aged 55-69 years with HTLV-1-associated myelopathy (HAM/TSP). The sample comprised CD4+ T cells from blood. The chain carries TRBV5-6 and TRBJ2-5; D remains ambiguous. DNA of the CDR3: TGTGCCAGCAGCTTGTTTAGTGGGAACCAAGAGACCCAGTACTTC. Encoded protein: CASSLFSGNQETQYF.